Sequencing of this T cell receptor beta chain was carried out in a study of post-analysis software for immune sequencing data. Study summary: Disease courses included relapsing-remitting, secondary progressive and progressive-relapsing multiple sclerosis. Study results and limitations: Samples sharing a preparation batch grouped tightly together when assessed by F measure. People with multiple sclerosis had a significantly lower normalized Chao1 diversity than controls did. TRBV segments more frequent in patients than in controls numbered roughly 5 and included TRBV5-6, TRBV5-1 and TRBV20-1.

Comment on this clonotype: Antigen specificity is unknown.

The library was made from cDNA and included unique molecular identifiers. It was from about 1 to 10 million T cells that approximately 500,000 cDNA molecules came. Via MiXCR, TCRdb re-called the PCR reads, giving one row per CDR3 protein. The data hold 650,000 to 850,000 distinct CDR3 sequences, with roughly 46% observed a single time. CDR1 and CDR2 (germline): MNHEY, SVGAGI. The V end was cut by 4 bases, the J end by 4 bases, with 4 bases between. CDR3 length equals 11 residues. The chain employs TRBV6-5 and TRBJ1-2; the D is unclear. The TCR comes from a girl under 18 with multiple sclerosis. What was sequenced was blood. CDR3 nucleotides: TGTGCCAGCAGTTCCTCCTATGGCTACACCTTC. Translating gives CASSSSYGYTF.